This record looks at one T cell receptor beta chain sequence and its context. The CDR3 extends over 17 amino acids. The ends lost 2 bases at V and 0 bases at J; junction bases unmatched: 6. TCRdb recomputed calls from the RT-PCR reads with MiXCR, one row per CDR3 protein. Of 550,000 to 750,000 distinct CDR3 sequences listed, 14% are singletons. The sample consisted of memory CD4+ T cells from blood. This sequence joins TRBV12-3 or TRBV12-4 and TRBJ1-3; 8 nucleotides agree with TRBD1. This sequence originates from a female donor in good health, serving as a healthy control. The CDR3 sequence is CASSLRGTGSSGNTIYF. DNA of the CDR3: TGTGCCAGCAGTTTAAGGGGGACAGGTTCCTCTGGAAACACCATATATTTT.